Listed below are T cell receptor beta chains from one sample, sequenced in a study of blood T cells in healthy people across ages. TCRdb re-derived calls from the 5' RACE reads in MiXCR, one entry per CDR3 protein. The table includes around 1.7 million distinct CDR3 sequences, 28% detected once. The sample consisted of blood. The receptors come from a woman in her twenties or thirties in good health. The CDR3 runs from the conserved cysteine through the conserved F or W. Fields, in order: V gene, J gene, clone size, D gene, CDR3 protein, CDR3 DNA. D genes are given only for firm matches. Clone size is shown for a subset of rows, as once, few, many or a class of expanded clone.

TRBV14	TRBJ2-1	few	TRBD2	CASSQDRGTSGISYNEQFF	TGTGCCAGCAGCCAAGATCGGGGGACTAGCGGGATTTCCTACAATGAGCAGTTCTTC
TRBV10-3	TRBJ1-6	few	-	CAISERSGDNSPLHF	TGTGCCATCAGTGAGAGGTCAGGCGACAATTCACCCCTCCACTTT
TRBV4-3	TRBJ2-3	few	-	CASSQSSSNTQYF	TGCGCCAGCAGCCAGTCTAGTAGCAATACGCAGTATTTT
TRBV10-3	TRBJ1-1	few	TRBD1	CAISEGQGLLNTEAFF	TGTGCCATCAGTGAGGGACAGGGCCTTTTGAACACTGAAGCTTTCTTT
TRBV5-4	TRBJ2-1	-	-	CASSLSQAQYNEQFF	TGTGCCAGCAGCTTGTCCCAGGCCCAATACAATGAGCAGTTCTTC
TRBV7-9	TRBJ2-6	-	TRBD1	CASSLHRYRGSGANVRTF	TGTGCCAGCAGTTTACACCGATACAGGGGATCTGGGGCCAACGTCCGGACTTTC
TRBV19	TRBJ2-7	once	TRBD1	CASSMGQGVEQYF	TGTGCCAGTAGTATGGGACAGGGGGTCGAGCAGTACTTC
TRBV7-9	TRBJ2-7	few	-	CASSLAVASYEQYF	TGTGCCAGCAGCTTAGCAGTCGCTTCCTACGAGCAGTACTTC
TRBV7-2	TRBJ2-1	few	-	CASSPGLWKGNEQFF	TGTGCCAGCAGCCCTGGACTTTGGAAGGGAAATGAGCAGTTCTTC
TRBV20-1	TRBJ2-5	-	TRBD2	CSARGGGNRETQYF	TGCAGTGCTAGAGGCGGGGGGAATAGAGAGACCCAGTACTTC
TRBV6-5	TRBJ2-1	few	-	CASGRTSYNEQFF	TGTGCCAGCGGGAGAACCTCCTACAATGAGCAGTTCTTC
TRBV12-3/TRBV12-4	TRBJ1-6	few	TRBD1	CASRHVGTDSPLHF	TGTGCCAGCAGACACGTTGGGACAGATTCACCCCTCCACTTT
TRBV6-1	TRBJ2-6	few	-	CASAASGANVLTF	TGTGCCAGCGCAGCCTCTGGGGCCAACGTCCTGACTTTC
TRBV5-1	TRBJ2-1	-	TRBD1	CASSTTGTGRNEQFF	TGCGCCAGCAGCACAACCGGGACAGGGAGGAATGAGCAGTTCTTC
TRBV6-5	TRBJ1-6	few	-	CASSLDILSGKSPLHF	TGTGCCAGCAGCCTTGACATTTTAAGCGGCAAATCACCCCTCCACTTT
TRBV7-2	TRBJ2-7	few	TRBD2	CASSSPYPSGSSYNEQYF	TGTGCCAGCAGCTCCCCGTATCCTAGCGGGAGCTCCTACAATGAGCAGTACTTC